This TCR beta chain was identified in a study of human T cells and chemical hapten exposure. About the research overall: Diphenylcyclopropenone doses were given weekly to the scalps of patients across the roughly 22-week study. The study's findings and limits: Expanded TCRs created a significantly greater count of big CDR3 similarity clusters than controls did. Sensitizing to DPC left TCRs with a frequency above 1 in 1000 unaltered.

This clonotype was seen only a few times. Its antigen is not known. The CDR3 extends over 13 amino acids. Trimming took 6 bases from V and 4 from J; bases not matched to a gene: 6. Germline CDR1 reads SQVTM; CDR2 reads ANQGSEA. The time point is: pre-sensitization, week 0. Regarding treatment: therapeutic diphenylcyclopropenone sensitization with weekly scalp DPC. As processed by the authors: Counting gave a median of roughly 100,000 TCRs per sample, with values ranging from about 23,224 to 690,600. One entry per CDR3 protein results from TCRdb running MiXCR on the RACE reads. TCRdb assigned the V and J calls; the authors' analysis was not used. Of about 260,000 distinct CDR3 sequences in the sample, about 9% were seen once.

The chain is built from TRBV29-1 and TRBJ1-3, with 7 bases identical to TRBD1. The origin of this receptor is a woman aged 40 to 49 with alopecia areata. Some clones in this sample may be carry-over from other donors' samples. Sequences were derived from whole blood, sampled in connection with sensitization to the hapten diphenylcyclopropenone (DPC). The CDR3 loop is CSVAQGSGNTIYF. In nucleotides, the CDR3 is TGCAGCGTGGCACAGGGGAGCGGAAACACCATATATTTT.